A single sample gave rise to the 24 T cell receptor beta chains below, sequenced in a study of beta chain features in type 1 diabetes. What these receptors recognize is not known. Study-level findings and limits: TCRB CDR3s from Type 1 diabetes patients were moderately but significantly shorter in all four CD4+ subsets.

Expressed TCRB transcripts got sequenced, as all isolated RNA was reverse transcribed. The method was immunoSEQ multiplex PCR; TCRdb's version includes in-frame clones alone and lacks a portion of them. Of 55,000 to 80,000 clones in the sample, just under 50% were seen once. The specimen was central memory CD4+ T cells from blood. Receptors originate from a man aged 30 to 45 with type 1 diabetes.

The chain employs TRBV4-1 and TRBJ1-5; D might be TRBD1 (5 bases). The CDR3 length is 16 residues. V was clipped by 1 base and J by 0 bases, with 10 bases between them. Germline lookup yields CDR1 MGHRA and CDR2 YSYEKL. CDR3 in amino acids: CASSQGGRGSNQPQHF. As DNA, the CDR3 is TGCGCCAGCAGCCAAGGTGGGAGGGGTAGCAATCAGCCCCAGCATTTT.

The V call is TRBV2, the J call TRBJ1-6, with D possibly matching TRBD1 (5 bases). The germline gives CDR1 SNHLY, CDR2 FYNNEI. V shed 8 bases and J shed 5 bases, with 10 bases lying between them. The length of the CDR3 is 13 residues. CDR3 DNA: TGTGCCAGCTCTCCAGGGAATAATTCACCCCTCCACTTT. The encoded protein is CASSPGNNSPLHF.

V gene TRBV5-4 combines with J gene TRBJ2-5; perhaps TRBD1 as D (5 bases). CDR1 and CDR2 from the germline V gene are SGHNT and YYREEE (reference sequence). The CDR3 has 15 amino acids. The V end lost 3 bases, the J end lost 6 bases, and 18 bases lay between the germline ends. The CDR3 loop reads CASSYSTDPEKTQYF. CDR3 nucleotides: TGTGCCAGCAGCTATTCGACAGACCCCGAGAAGACCCAGTACTTC.

The V gene is TRBV7-2, the J gene TRBJ1-1, with D perhaps matching TRBD1 (6 bases). The V gene lost 1 base and the J gene lost 3 bases, with 9 bases spanning the gap. Germline-derived CDR1 and CDR2 are SGHTA and FQGNSA. The CDR3 has 14 amino acids. Here the CDR3 reads CASSLGQVYTEAFF. The CDR3, as DNA: TGTGCCAGCAGCTTAGGACAGGTTTACACTGAAGCTTTCTTT.

V is TRBV19 and J is TRBJ2-6; 7 bases fit TRBD2. Trimming cost V 3 bases and J 0 bases; bases outside gene matches: 11. The germline gives CDR1 LNHDA, CDR2 SQIVND (reference sequence). The CDR3 totals 19 residues. The CDR3, as DNA: TGTGCCAGTAGTATGGCGGGGAGGGGTTTCCTCTCTGGGGCCAACGTCCTGACTTTC. This translates into CASSMAGRGFLSGANVLTF.

This chain links TRBV6-5 with TRBJ2-7; TRBD2 aligns across 10 bases. Germline trimming cut 8 bases from V and 0 bases from J; bases unmatched to any gene: 7. Germline assignment: CDR1 MNHEY and CDR2 SVGAGI. The CDR3 contains 15 residues. This chain's CDR3 is CASRSPSGGSYEQYF. The CDR3 DNA is TGTGCCAGCCGTTCCCCTAGCGGGGGCTCCTACGAGCAGTACTTC.

The V gene is TRBV5-1, the J gene TRBJ2-7; possibly TRBD2 for D (7 bases). Looked up from germline, CDR1 is SGHRS and CDR2 is YFSETQ. V lost 0 bases to trimming and J lost 7 bases, with 17 bases between them. This CDR3 comprises 15 residues. The CDR3 here is CASSLEGGPAREQYF. CDR3 nucleotide sequence: TGCGCCAGCAGCTTGGAGGGGGGGCCCGCAAGGGAGCAGTACTTC.

This clone has more than one count but fewer than ten. This sequence joins TRBV19 and TRBJ2-5; perhaps TRBD2 as D (6 bases). Germline values: CDR1 LNHDA, CDR2 SQIVND (reference sequence). The length of the CDR3 is 13 residues. V lost 3 bases to trimming and J lost 7 bases, with 12 bases between them. CDR3 coding DNA: TGTGCCAGTAGTATTTCTAGCGTCGGGACCCAGTACTTC. Translation gives CASSISSVGTQYF.

The CDR3 region is CAWSSRVQGSDTQYF. The CDR3 region has the DNA TGTGCCTGGAGCTCGAGAGTGCAGGGTTCAGATACGCAGTATTTT. The rearrangement uses TRBV30 and TRBJ2-3; D may be TRBD1 (5 bases). In germline, CDR1 is GTSNPN, CDR2 SVGIG (reference sequence). This CDR3 comprises 15 residues. V shed 3 bases and J shed 4 bases, with 17 bases lying between them.

The chain couples TRBV5-1 to TRBJ2-5; a possible D gene is TRBD2 (5 bases). Trimming took off 2 bases at V and 1 base at J, with 18 bases between the two ends. The CDR3 length is 17 residues. Germline CDR1 SGHRS, CDR2 YFSETQ. CDR3 bases: TGCGCCAGCAGCTTTAGGCGCCCCGCGGCGGGCCAAGAGACCCAGTACTTC. Translated, it gives CASSFRRPAAGQETQYF.

The CDR3 nucleotides read TGTGCCAGCAGTTACGTGGGACAGCTTAGCTACGAGCAGTACTTC. Residues: CASSYVGQLSYEQYF. This chain links TRBV27 with TRBJ2-7; 7 nucleotides agree with TRBD1. The V and J ends lost 4 bases and 3 bases, in that order; junction bases with no gene match: 9. The CDR3 loop spans 15 amino acids. Germline CDR1 is MNHEY and CDR2 is SMNVEV (reference sequence).

V gene TRBV2 combines with J gene TRBJ1-5, with a possible D match to TRBD1 (6 bases). V lost 7 bases and J lost 6, with 19 bases in between. Germline loops: CDR1 SNHLY, CDR2 FYNNEI. The length of the CDR3 is 15 residues. The CDR3 is CASTLGTGTAQPQHF. The CDR3 nucleotides are TGTGCCAGCACCCTTGGAACAGGGACCGCTCAGCCCCAGCATTTT. Full variable domain (remainder filled in from reference TRBV2 and TRBJ1-5): EPEVTQTPSHQVTQMGQEVILRCVPISNHLYFYWYRQILGQKVEFLVSFYNNEISEKSEIFDDQFSVERPDGSNFTLKIRSTKLEDSAMYFCASTLGTGTAQPQHFGDGTRLSIL.

This chain connects TRBV2 to TRBJ2-5; perhaps TRBD1 as D (6 bases). The CDR3 extends over 14 amino acids. The germline V gene has CDR1 SNHLY and CDR2 FYNNEI. The germline V and J ends were trimmed by 4 bases and 0 bases, with 9 bases remaining between them. DNA of the CDR3: TGTGCCAGCAGTGGGACAGCCCACCAAGAGACCCAGTACTTC. Residues: CASSGTAHQETQYF.

This clone has only a few counts. The V and J genes are TRBV18 and TRBJ2-7; D is undetermined. The germline V and J ends were trimmed by 3 bases and 2 bases, with 8 bases remaining between them. The germline CDR1 and CDR2 sequences are KGHSH and LQKENI. The CDR3 sequence is 13 residues long. In DNA form, the CDR3 reads TGTGCCAGCTCACCCGACGGAGCCTACGAGCAGTACTTC. Its translation: CASSPDGAYEQYF.

V gene TRBV10-3 combines with J gene TRBJ1-1; D is unclear. The CDR3 length is 11 residues. Germline CDR1 reads ENHRY; CDR2 reads SYGVKD. V was trimmed by 4 bases and J by 3 bases, leaving 3 bases between them. The CDR3 here is CAISADTEAFF. CDR3 sequence (DNA): TGTGCCATCAGTGCCGACACTGAAGCTTTCTTT.

The CDR3 region is CASSVRQGNTEAFF. The CDR3, as DNA: TGTGCCAGCAGCGTGAGACAGGGGAACACTGAAGCTTTCTTT. V is TRBV9 and J is TRBJ1-1; TRBD1 aligns across 7 bases. CDR3 length equals 14 residues. Germline V gene data show CDR1 as SGDLS and CDR2 as YYNGEE. V trimming: 2 bases; J trimming: 1 base; junction bases outside the gene matches: 2.

This chain connects TRBV7-9 to TRBJ1-2; 8 bases are shared with TRBD1. The germline CDR1 and CDR2 sequences are SEHNR and FQNEAQ (reference sequence). Germline trimming cut 5 bases from V and 4 bases from J; bases unmatched to any gene: 9. The CDR3 is 15 residues long. DNA of the CDR3: TGTGCCAGCAGCCTTTTGGACAGGGTGCGCTATGGCTACACCTTC. Protein product: CASSLLDRVRYGYTF.

The chain combines TRBV6-5 with TRBJ2-7; D is perhaps TRBD2 (6 bases). The CDR3 length is 14 residues. Trimming cost V 8 bases and J 6 bases, with 20 bases left between them. Germline lookup yields CDR1 MNHEY and CDR2 SVGAGI. CDR3 sequence (DNA): TGTGCCAGCTCCCAGGAGGGGAGGAAGTCCGAGCAGTACTTC. Translation gives CASSQEGRKSEQYF.

The rearrangement joins TRBV14 to TRBJ2-3; possibly TRBD1 for D (5 bases). The CDR3 contains 16 residues. Deletions cut 0 bases from V and 1 base from J, with 11 bases between. Per the germline V gene, CDR1 is SGHDN and CDR2 is FVKESK. The CDR3 is CASSQDRGTRTDTQYF. The CDR3 DNA reads TGTGCCAGCAGCCAAGATAGGGGCACCCGCACAGATACGCAGTATTTT.

This chain links TRBV19 with TRBJ2-2; a possible D gene is TRBD1 (5 bases). CDR1 is LNHDA, CDR2 SQIVND, per germline (reference sequence). V lost 5 bases and J lost 7, with 20 bases in between. The CDR3 has 16 residues. The CDR3 sequence: CASSLIRAGKDGELFF. CDR3 nucleotide sequence: TGTGCCAGTAGTCTCATCCGTGCAGGGAAGGACGGGGAGCTGTTTTTT.

This clone was detected a few times. This chain joins TRBV28 and TRBJ1-5; D is possibly TRBD1 (5 bases). V lost 7 bases, J lost 7 bases, and 14 bases lay in between. CDR3 size: 13 residues. Germline V gives CDR1 MDHEN, CDR2 SYDVKM. CDR3 in DNA: TGTGCCAGCACCCAAGGCCCAGGGCAGCCCCAGCATTTT. Translating gives CASTQGPGQPQHF.

The chain joins TRBV5-4 to TRBJ1-2; perhaps TRBD1 as D (6 bases). The length of the CDR3 is 14 residues. Germline CDR1 SGHNT, CDR2 YYREEE (reference sequence). V was trimmed by 4 bases and J by 1 base, leaving 11 bases between them. CDR3 coding DNA: TGTGCCAGCAGCGTCTTACAGGGTAACTATGGCTACACCTTC. Encoded protein: CASSVLQGNYGYTF.

This sequence joins TRBV4-1 and TRBJ1-2; possible D gene TRBD1, 6 bases. CDR1 is MGHRA, CDR2 YSYEKL, per germline. Trimming shortened V by 0 bases and J by 8 bases, and 16 bases separated the two germline ends. The CDR3 runs 15 residues. CDR3 bases: TGCGCCAGCAGCCAAGAACGGGGGGGGGCTTTCGGCTACACCTTC. Translated, it gives CASSQERGGAFGYTF.

This chain uses TRBV30 with TRBJ2-3; D perhaps matches TRBD1 (6 bases). Germline assignment: CDR1 GTSNPN and CDR2 SVGIG (reference sequence). V dropped 1 base and J dropped 4 bases, with 12 bases sitting between them. The CDR3 consists of 14 residues. CDR3 residues: CAWSGGRGPDTQYF. CDR3 DNA: TGTGCCTGGAGTGGTGGCAGGGGCCCAGATACGCAGTATTTT.